What follows are 23 T cell receptor beta chains derived from one specimen sequenced in a study of siplizumab effects on memory and regulatory T cells. Profiling relied on immunoSEQ multiplex PCR, and the TCRdb table lists in-frame clones only, not all of them. Counted here are fewer than 65,000 clones, more than 85% occurring once; the ten biggest clones make up over 15%. Input material: CD8+ T cells sorted from blood. The receptors were gathered from a human donor in good health.

The chain combines TRBV27 with TRBJ1-1, with TRBD1 identical over 10 bases. The length of the CDR3 is 14 residues. Germline lookup yields CDR1 MNHEY and CDR2 SMNVEV (reference sequence). The V and J ends lost 3 bases and 4 bases, in that order; junction bases with no gene match: 2. The CDR3 region is CASSLGTGVTEAFF. CDR3 DNA sequence: TGTGCCAGCAGTTTGGGGACAGGGGTCACTGAAGCTTTCTTT.

In its sample, this clone was seen once. The chain employs TRBV27 and TRBJ1-1; 8 bases line up with TRBD1. CDR1 is MNHEY and CDR2 is SMNVEV in the germline V gene (reference sequence). The CDR3 spans 14 residues. J gave up 0 bases and V 5 bases, and 2 bases lay outside the gene matches. CDR3: CASSTDRVNTEAFF. The CDR3 DNA sequence: TGTGCCAGCAGTACGGACAGGGTGAACACTGAAGCTTTCTTT.

The chain employs TRBV18 and TRBJ2-7; weak D call: TRBD1 (6 bases). The CDR3 has 17 residues. V shed 2 bases and J shed 7 bases, with 24 bases lying between them. Germline CDR1 KGHSH, CDR2 LQKENI. DNA for the CDR3: TGTGCCAGCTCACCATCAGGGGCCGCCGAGTGGCCGGGGGAGCAGTACTTC. As protein: CASSPSGAAEWPGEQYF.

CDR3 DNA: TGTGCCAGCAGCTCGAAGCACCTAGAAGTAGGTTCGAACACTGAAGCTTTCTTT. Its translation: CASSSKHLEVGSNTEAFF. V usage is TRBV7-9 and J usage is TRBJ1-1; no firm D call. With 4 bases removed from V and 1 base from J, the gap between germline ends came to 22 bases. CDR3 size: 18 residues. Germline CDR1 is SEHNR and CDR2 is FQNEAQ (reference sequence).

CDR3 residues: CASRIMGETAYGYTF. CDR3 coding DNA: TGTGCCAGCAGGATTATGGGAGAAACCGCTTATGGCTACACCTTC. The V call is TRBV28, the J call TRBJ1-2; D remains ambiguous. Germline V gene data show CDR1 as MDHEN and CDR2 as SYDVKM. This CDR3 spans 15 amino acids. V lost 6 bases to trimming and J lost 5 bases, with 19 bases between them.

This chain links TRBV27 with TRBJ2-7; the D is unclear. The CDR3 length is 11 residues. V dropped 5 bases and J dropped 3 bases, with 5 bases sitting between them. CDR1 and CDR2 (germline): MNHEY, SMNVEV (reference sequence). CDR3 coding DNA: TGTGCCAGCAGTGGCTACTACGAGCAGTACTTC. It yields the protein CASSGYYEQYF.

The chain recombines TRBV4-1 with TRBJ2-1, with TRBD2 matching over 7 bases. J gave up 5 bases and V 1 base, and 8 bases lay outside the gene matches. This CDR3 has 16 amino acids. Germline assignment: CDR1 MGHRA and CDR2 YSYEKL. CDR3 sequence: CASSQVGEGANNEQFF. As DNA, the CDR3 is TGCGCCAGCAGCCAAGTCGGGGAGGGCGCTAACAATGAGCAGTTCTTC.

The V gene is TRBV7-6, the J gene TRBJ2-1, with 7 bases fitting TRBD2. The length of the CDR3 is 15 residues. CDR1 and CDR2 from the germline V gene are SGHVS and FNYEAQ. J was trimmed by 3 bases and V by 4 bases; bases with no gene match: 6. CDR3 DNA sequence: TGTGCCAGCAGCTCCCTAGCGGATTACTACAATGAGCAGTTCTTC. Translation: CASSSLADYYNEQFF.

The gene calls are TRBV5-4 and TRBJ2-3, with 8 nucleotides matching TRBD1. The length of the CDR3 is 17 residues. Trimming at V came to 5 bases and at J to 3 bases, leaving 14 bases not matched to a gene. Germline V gene lookup returns CDR1 SGHNT and CDR2 YYREEE (reference sequence). The CDR3 is CASSRPYGQGGTDTQYF. The DNA of the CDR3 is TGTGCCAGCAGTCGACCCTACGGACAGGGTGGTACAGATACGCAGTATTTT. Using reference TRBV5-4 and TRBJ2-3 for the parts outside the CDR3, the full variable domain is ETGVTQSPTHLIKTRGQQVTLRCSSQSGHNTVSWYQQALGQGPQFIFQYYREEENGRGNFPPRFSGLQFPNYSSELNVNALELDDSALYLCASSRPYGQGGTDTQYFGPGTRLTVL.

The chain recombines TRBV6-5 with TRBJ2-1; D is ambiguous. The V and J ends lost 0 bases and 14 bases respectively, with 14 bases between them. Germline CDR1 reads MNHEY; CDR2 reads SVGAGI. This CDR3 contains 13 residues. CDR3 DNA: TGTGCCAGCAGTTACTCTGCGGCGGCTCCGAAGTTCTTC. The encoded protein is CASSYSAAAPKFF.

CDR3 sequence (DNA): TGTGCCAGCGCTAAAGAGCGGGTCCTACATACGCAGTATTTT. Its translation: CASAKERVLHTQYF. V and J are TRBV5-6 and TRBJ2-3, with D maybe TRBD2 (6 bases). CDR3 size: 14 residues. The V end was cut by 7 bases, the J end by 7 bases, with 19 bases between. Germline lookup yields CDR1 SGHDT and CDR2 YYEEEE.

The rearrangement uses TRBV10-3 and TRBJ2-3; no clear D gene. There are 11 residues in the CDR3. Germline V lookup: CDR1 ENHRY, CDR2 SYGVKD. Trimming pared 7 bases from V and 0 bases from J, leaving 2 bases between. This chain's CDR3 is CAITSTDTQYF. The CDR3 nucleotides read TGTGCCATCACAAGCACAGATACGCAGTATTTT.

The rearrangement joins TRBV7-6 to TRBJ1-2; perhaps TRBD1 as D (6 bases). Germline lookup yields CDR1 SGHVS and CDR2 FNYEAQ. V lost 8 bases and J lost 6, with 13 bases in between. There are 12 residues in the CDR3. The CDR3, as DNA: TGTGCCAGCGGGGGCGCTTCAGATGGCTACACCTTC. Translation gives CASGGASDGYTF.

The chain recombines TRBV28 with TRBJ1-5, with no clear D. The CDR3 runs to 14 residues. V was shortened by 8 bases and J by 5 bases, with 16 bases between the two germline ends. The germline gives CDR1 MDHEN, CDR2 SYDVKM. The CDR3 reads CASGGGREYQPQHF. The CDR3 DNA reads as TGTGCCAGCGGCGGCGGGCGGGAGTATCAGCCCCAGCATTTT.

The CDR3 region has the DNA TGTGCCAGCAGTTACGGGCAGGACTATGGCTACACCTTC. Translated: CASSYGQDYGYTF. The chain links TRBV6-5 to TRBJ1-2; D ambiguous. Germline V gives CDR1 MNHEY, CDR2 SVGAGI. The CDR3 runs 13 residues. The V and J ends lost 2 bases and 3 bases respectively, with 7 bases between them.

The J gene is TRBJ2-7, the V gene TRBV10-3; 7 bases line up with TRBD2. Germline CDR1 and CDR2: ENHRY and SYGVKD. The CDR3 runs to 14 residues. V lost 4 bases to trimming and J lost 1 base; unmatched junction nucleotides: 4. In DNA form, the CDR3 reads TGTGCCATCAGTGGCGGGAGTGGGTCCTACGAGCAGTACTTC. As protein: CAISGGSGSYEQYF.

The chain joins TRBV13 to TRBJ2-7; D may be TRBD1 or TRBD2 (6 bases each). V gave up 1 base and J gave up 2 bases, with 12 bases separating them. The length of the CDR3 is 15 residues. CDR1 and CDR2 from the germline V gene are PRHDT and FYEKMQ (reference sequence). As DNA, the CDR3 is TGTGCCAGCAGCTTAGTGTCGGGGGCGCCCTACGAGCAGTACTTC. Amino acids: CASSLVSGAPYEQYF. Full variable domain (remainder filled in from reference TRBV13 and TRBJ2-7): AAGVIQSPRHLIKEKRETATLKCYPIPRHDTVYWYQQGPGQDPQFLISFYEKMQSDKGSIPDRFSAQQFSDYHSELNMSSLELGDSALYFCASSLVSGAPYEQYFGPGTRLTVT.

The chain is built from TRBV28 and TRBJ2-5, with 9 nucleotides matching TRBD2. This CDR3 has 14 residues. Germline CDR1 MDHEN, CDR2 SYDVKM. With V trimmed by 6 bases and J by 5 bases, 7 bases remained unmatched. CDR3 DNA: TGTGCCAGCAGAATAGCGGGAGAGGTGGAGACCCAGTACTTC. Its translation is CASRIAGEVETQYF.

The gene calls are TRBV19 and TRBJ2-7; D remains unclear. CDR1 LNHDA and CDR2 SQIVND come from the germline V gene (reference sequence). V was trimmed by 1 base and J by 6 bases, leaving 4 bases between them. This CDR3 spans 11 amino acids. DNA for the CDR3: TGTGCCAGTAGTATAGCGGGCGAGCAGTACTTC. Translation gives CASSIAGEQYF. Drawing the rest from reference TRBV19 and TRBJ2-7, the complete variable domain is DGGITQSPKYLFRKEGQNVTLSCEQNLNHDAMYWYRQDPGQGLRLIYYSQIVNDFQKGDIAEGYSVSREKKESFPLTVTSAQKNPTAFYLCASSIAGEQYFGPGTRLTVT.

The chain employs TRBV19 and TRBJ1-5; D remains unclear. Germline CDR1 and CDR2: LNHDA and SQIVND (reference sequence). The germline V and J ends were trimmed by 7 bases and 7 bases, with 8 bases remaining between them. CDR3 length equals 11 residues. This chain's CDR3 is CASIEGQPQHF. As DNA, the CDR3 is TGTGCCAGTATCGAAGGCCAGCCCCAGCATTTT.

The chain joins TRBV28 to TRBJ2-6, with 9 nucleotides matching TRBD1. The CDR3 extends over 16 amino acids. J lost 0 bases, V lost 8 bases, and 5 bases had no gene match. Germline V gene sequence: CDR1 MDHEN, CDR2 SYDVKM. As DNA, the CDR3 is TGTGCCAGCCAACAGGGGGCCGTCTCTGGGGCCAACGTCCTGACTTTC. Protein product: CASQQGAVSGANVLTF.

This chain joins TRBV11-2 and TRBJ1-5; D uncertain. Germline V gene data show CDR1 as SGHAT and CDR2 as FQNNGV. The CDR3 spans 14 residues. Between the trimmed V and J ends, which lost 0 bases and 2 bases, there was a span of 5 bases. Here the CDR3 DNA reads TGTGCCAGCAGCTTAGAAACAGGCAATCAGCCCCAGCATTTT. Translating it yields CASSLETGNQPQHF.

The CDR3 DNA is TGTGCCAGCATCGGGGGCTGGGCCACCGGGGAGCTGTTTTTT. Encoded protein: CASIGGWATGELFF. The gene calls are TRBV2 and TRBJ2-2; the D call may be TRBD1 or TRBD2 (6 bases each). V shed 7 bases and J shed 4 bases, with 13 bases lying between them. The CDR3 has 14 amino acids. CDR1 SNHLY and CDR2 FYNNEI come from the germline V gene.